This record covers a single T cell receptor (beta chain). Its antigen is as yet unknown. Every PCR was spiked with synthetic TCR analog templates. Only in-frame clones appear in the TCRdb table, and some are missing; sequencing was by immunoSEQ multiplex PCR. The top ten clones hold over 12% of a sample with 35,000 to 50,000 clones, around four fifths of them seen once. The record originates from a study of PD-L1 blockade in urothelial cancer. Across the study: The patients' atezolizumab therapy, 1,200 mg intravenously every 3 weeks, started at some point between 2014 and 2016. A median around 140,000 T cells were found in blood samples. Findings and limits, study-wide: Those with durable benefit had larger increases in tumor-associated blood clones at 3 weeks.

Per the germline V gene, CDR1 is SGHDN and CDR2 is FVKESK. The ends were cut back, 0 bases at V and 13 bases at J, with 16 bases in the middle. The CDR3 sequence is 15 residues long. The time point: peripheral blood 6 weeks after treatment start. The source is a man in his 60s with urothelial cancer. The V gene is TRBV14, the J gene TRBJ1-6; D is unclear. The specimen comprised PBMCs, sampled around atezolizumab (anti-PD-L1) treatment. CDR3 sequence reads: CASSQDRGGLPPLHF. The CDR3 coding sequence is TGTGCCAGCAGCCAAGATAGAGGAGGGTTGCCTCCCCTCCACTTT.